Listed below are T cell receptor beta chains from one sample, sequenced in a study of blood T cell repertoires in COVID-19. Produced via immunoSEQ multiplex PCR; TCRdb's table is partial and in-frame only. The data contain about 150,000 clones, around 88% of them singletons. Material: peripheral blood. The receptor set was obtained from a human donor in a cohort sampled during active COVID-19. Both conserved end residues are part of each CDR3. D genes are given only for firm matches. A clone size is listed for some rows: how often the clone was seen (once, few, many), or a class if it is expanded.

cdr3_length: 13
clone_size: .
d_call: TRBD1
v_call: TRBV9
j_call: TRBJ1-1
cdr3_nt: TGTGCCAGCAGCGTGGAGGGGGCGCGTGAAGCTTTCTTT
cdr3_aa: CASSVEGAREAFF

cdr3_length: 12
clone_size: .
d_call: .
v_call: TRBV6-2/TRBV6-3
j_call: TRBJ2-1
cdr3_nt: TGTGCCAGCAGTTCTATGTTTTGGGAGCAGTTCTTC
cdr3_aa: CASSSMFWEQFF

cdr3_length: 16
clone_size: .
d_call: TRBD2
v_call: TRBV6-5
j_call: TRBJ2-7
cdr3_nt: TGTGCCAGCAGTTCAAATCCGGGACTAGGGTCCCGCGAGCAGTACTTC
cdr3_aa: CASSSNPGLGSREQYF

cdr3_length: 13
clone_size: .
d_call: .
v_call: TRBV21-1
j_call: TRBJ1-5
cdr3_nt: TGTGCCAGCAGCAAGAAGCGGGCGCAGCCCCAGCATTTT
cdr3_aa: CASSKKRAQPQHF

cdr3_length: 12
clone_size: .
d_call: .
v_call: TRBV30
j_call: TRBJ2-3
cdr3_nt: TGTGCCTGGAGCCCGGCTAGAGTCACGCAGTATTTT
cdr3_aa: CAWSPARVTQYF

cdr3_length: 13
clone_size: .
d_call: .
v_call: TRBV6-4
j_call: TRBJ2-7
cdr3_nt: TGTGCCAGCAGTCCAGGTCCAGCCTACGAGCAGTACTTC
cdr3_aa: CASSPGPAYEQYF

cdr3_length: 14
clone_size: .
d_call: TRBD1
v_call: TRBV29-1
j_call: TRBJ2-7
cdr3_nt: TGCAGCGTGGGGGACAGAATTCAGTTCTACGAGCAGTACTTC
cdr3_aa: CSVGDRIQFYEQYF

cdr3_length: 16
clone_size: .
d_call: .
v_call: TRBV10-3
j_call: TRBJ2-7
cdr3_nt: TGTGCCATCAGTGAGTCGGCAGGGTTAACCTTCTACGAGCAGTACTTC
cdr3_aa: CAISESAGLTFYEQYF

cdr3_length: 16
clone_size: .
d_call: .
v_call: TRBV4-1
j_call: TRBJ1-3
cdr3_nt: TGCGCCAGCAGCCAAGCACATCAAACCATGCGAAACACCATATATTTT
cdr3_aa: CASSQAHQTMRNTIYF

cdr3_length: 16
clone_size: .
d_call: TRBD1
v_call: TRBV11-3
j_call: TRBJ1-1
cdr3_nt: TGTGCCAGCAGCCGGACAGGGGGTTTCTCGAACACTGAAGCTTTCTTT
cdr3_aa: CASSRTGGFSNTEAFF

cdr3_length: 15
clone_size: .
d_call: TRBD1
v_call: TRBV7-9
j_call: TRBJ2-7
cdr3_nt: TGTGCCAGCAGCTTACAGGGGGCGCCCCCGGGAGAGCAGTACTTC
cdr3_aa: CASSLQGAPPGEQYF

cdr3_length: 15
clone_size: .
d_call: .
v_call: TRBV6-2/TRBV6-3
j_call: TRBJ2-6
cdr3_nt: TGTGCCAGCAGTTACGTAGTCTCTGGGGCCAACGTCCTGACTTTC
cdr3_aa: CASSYVVSGANVLTF

cdr3_length: 12
clone_size: once
d_call: .
v_call: TRBV12-3/TRBV12-4
j_call: TRBJ2-7
cdr3_nt: TGTGCCAGCAGTTTAGGAAGCCTCGAGCAGTACTTC
cdr3_aa: CASSLGSLEQYF

cdr3_length: 13
clone_size: .
d_call: TRBD2
v_call: TRBV5-6
j_call: TRBJ2-5
cdr3_nt: TGTGCCAGCAGCTTTAGCGGGGAAGAGACCCAGTACTTC
cdr3_aa: CASSFSGEETQYF

cdr3_length: 14
clone_size: .
d_call: TRBD1
v_call: TRBV19
j_call: TRBJ2-7
cdr3_nt: TGTGCCAGTAGTCCGAGACAGGGGGAGGGTGAGCAGTACTTC
cdr3_aa: CASSPRQGEGEQYF

cdr3_length: 12
clone_size: .
d_call: .
v_call: TRBV28
j_call: TRBJ2-7
cdr3_nt: TGTGCCAGCAGTTCAGGGGTGCACGAGCAGTACTTC
cdr3_aa: CASSSGVHEQYF

cdr3_length: 15
clone_size: .
d_call: TRBD1
v_call: TRBV7-9
j_call: TRBJ2-7
cdr3_nt: TGTGCCAGCAGCTCAACTTCGGACAGGTTCTACGAGCAGTACTTC
cdr3_aa: CASSSTSDRFYEQYF

cdr3_length: 13
clone_size: .
d_call: .
v_call: TRBV14
j_call: TRBJ2-7
cdr3_nt: TGTGCCAGCAGCCATCAACATTCCTACGAGCAGTACTTC
cdr3_aa: CASSHQHSYEQYF

cdr3_length: 12
clone_size: .
d_call: .
v_call: TRBV12-3/TRBV12-4
j_call: TRBJ2-4
cdr3_nt: TGTGCCAGCAGCTCGGCGGGGAACATTCAGTACTTC
cdr3_aa: CASSSAGNIQYF

cdr3_length: 13
clone_size: .
d_call: .
v_call: TRBV11-2
j_call: TRBJ2-7
cdr3_nt: TGTGCCAGCAGCCGCCCGACAGCTTACGAGCAGTACTTC
cdr3_aa: CASSRPTAYEQYF

cdr3_length: 14
clone_size: .
d_call: .
v_call: TRBV13
j_call: TRBJ1-1
cdr3_nt: TGTGCCAGCAGAGAGCCTGGAGGGAGATATGAAGCTTTCTTT
cdr3_aa: CASREPGGRYEAFF

cdr3_length: 14
clone_size: once
d_call: TRBD1
v_call: TRBV29-1
j_call: TRBJ2-7
cdr3_nt: TGCAGCGTTGGGGGTTGGGACAGCTCCTACGAGCAGTACTTC
cdr3_aa: CSVGGWDSSYEQYF

cdr3_length: 17
clone_size: .
d_call: .
v_call: TRBV6-2/TRBV6-3
j_call: TRBJ1-5
cdr3_nt: TGTGCCAGCAGTCCCGGGAGGGATTCAGGGCACAATCAGCCCCAGCATTTT
cdr3_aa: CASSPGRDSGHNQPQHF

cdr3_length: 16
clone_size: few
d_call: TRBD1
v_call: TRBV7-2
j_call: TRBJ1-2
cdr3_nt: TGTGCCAGCAGCTTGAGGGGACAGGGGTCGGGATTTGGCTACACCTTC
cdr3_aa: CASSLRGQGSGFGYTF

cdr3_length: 17
clone_size: .
d_call: TRBD2
v_call: TRBV11-3
j_call: TRBJ2-7
cdr3_nt: TGTGCCAGCAGCTTAAGGGCGGCGGGAGCCGGCTCCTACGAGCAGTACTTC
cdr3_aa: CASSLRAAGAGSYEQYF

cdr3_length: 16
clone_size: .
d_call: .
v_call: TRBV5-4
j_call: TRBJ2-5
cdr3_nt: TGTGCCAGCAGCGCCCGCGGAGCACCAGAAGTGGAGACCCAGTACTTC
cdr3_aa: CASSARGAPEVETQYF

cdr3_length: 15
clone_size: .
d_call: TRBD2
v_call: TRBV5-4
j_call: TRBJ2-1
cdr3_nt: TGTGCCAGCAGCTTGGGGCTAGCGGGGGGCAATGAGCAGTTCTTC
cdr3_aa: CASSLGLAGGNEQFF

cdr3_length: 14
clone_size: .
d_call: .
v_call: TRBV15
j_call: TRBJ1-2
cdr3_nt: TGTGCCACCAGCAGCACAGGGTTGGACTATGGCTACACCTTC
cdr3_aa: CATSSTGLDYGYTF

cdr3_length: 12
clone_size: .
d_call: TRBD1
v_call: TRBV11-3
j_call: TRBJ2-7
cdr3_nt: TGTGCCAGCAGGACAGGGGGAAACGAGCAGTACTTC
cdr3_aa: CASRTGGNEQYF

cdr3_length: 17
clone_size: .
d_call: TRBD2
v_call: TRBV5-5
j_call: TRBJ2-7
cdr3_nt: TGTGCCAGCAGCTTCAGACCTGGACTAGCGGGGTTGGGGGAGCAGTACTTC
cdr3_aa: CASSFRPGLAGLGEQYF

cdr3_length: 17
clone_size: .
d_call: TRBD1
v_call: TRBV18
j_call: TRBJ2-7
cdr3_nt: TGTGCCAGCTCACCTGCTTATTCCGGGACAGGGGTGGGCGAGCAGTACTTC
cdr3_aa: CASSPAYSGTGVGEQYF

cdr3_length: 12
clone_size: .
d_call: .
v_call: TRBV29-1
j_call: TRBJ1-4
cdr3_nt: TGCAGCGCCGCCACAGGATTTGAAAAACTGTTTTTT
cdr3_aa: CSAATGFEKLFF

cdr3_length: 14
clone_size: .
d_call: TRBD1
v_call: TRBV14
j_call: TRBJ1-2
cdr3_nt: TGTGCCAGCAGCCACAAGGCAGGGGGGAGCGGCTACACCTTC
cdr3_aa: CASSHKAGGSGYTF

cdr3_length: 13
clone_size: .
d_call: .
v_call: TRBV30
j_call: TRBJ1-4
cdr3_nt: TGTGCCTTAACGGGAGGCAGGGATGAAAAACTGTTTTTT
cdr3_aa: CALTGGRDEKLFF

cdr3_length: 13
clone_size: .
d_call: TRBD1
v_call: TRBV28
j_call: TRBJ1-2
cdr3_nt: TGTGCCAGCATTGGAGACAGGGGAGGAGGCTACACCTTC
cdr3_aa: CASIGDRGGGYTF

cdr3_length: 15
clone_size: .
d_call: .
v_call: TRBV19
j_call: TRBJ1-2
cdr3_nt: TGTGCCAGTAGTCGGTTTCAGGGAGGGGACGATGGCTACACCTTC
cdr3_aa: CASSRFQGGDDGYTF

cdr3_length: 14
clone_size: .
d_call: .
v_call: TRBV6-2/TRBV6-3
j_call: TRBJ2-7
cdr3_nt: TGTGCCAGCAGTTACGGTCACGGGTCCTACGAGCAGTACTTC
cdr3_aa: CASSYGHGSYEQYF

cdr3_length: 15
clone_size: .
d_call: .
v_call: TRBV27
j_call: TRBJ2-7
cdr3_nt: TGTGCCAGCAGTTTATATGGTCTTAGCTCCTACGAGCAGTACTTC
cdr3_aa: CASSLYGLSSYEQYF

cdr3_length: 16
clone_size: once
d_call: TRBD2
v_call: TRBV11-3
j_call: TRBJ2-7
cdr3_nt: TGTGCCAGCAGCCCCGGGCTAGCGGCTCTGTCCTACGAGCAGTACTTC
cdr3_aa: CASSPGLAALSYEQYF

cdr3_length: 12
clone_size: .
d_call: .
v_call: TRBV10-1
j_call: TRBJ2-7
cdr3_nt: TGCGCCAGCAGTACTACTAGAGGCGAGCAGTACTTC
cdr3_aa: CASSTTRGEQYF

cdr3_length: 13
clone_size: once
d_call: .
v_call: TRBV29-1
j_call: TRBJ2-5
cdr3_nt: TGCAGCGTTGGTTCACAGGGAGCCGAGACCCAGTACTTC
cdr3_aa: CSVGSQGAETQYF

cdr3_length: 13
clone_size: .
d_call: TRBD1
v_call: TRBV2
j_call: TRBJ1-3
cdr3_nt: TGTGCCAGCAGCCCACAGGGGGGAAACACCATATATTTT
cdr3_aa: CASSPQGGNTIYF

cdr3_length: 16
clone_size: .
d_call: TRBD1
v_call: TRBV2
j_call: TRBJ1-2
cdr3_nt: TGTGCCAGCAGTGAAGCGTCGGGGGGACAGGGAAATGGCTACACCTTC
cdr3_aa: CASSEASGGQGNGYTF

cdr3_length: 14
clone_size: .
d_call: .
v_call: TRBV7-2
j_call: TRBJ1-1
cdr3_nt: TGTGCCAGCAGCACCTACATCGCTAGGACTGAAGCTTTCTTT
cdr3_aa: CASSTYIARTEAFF

cdr3_length: 15
clone_size: .
d_call: TRBD2
v_call: TRBV5-4
j_call: TRBJ2-1
cdr3_nt: TGTGCCAGCAGCCCGGGGGGGACCGCGGCTCATGAGCAGTTCTTC
cdr3_aa: CASSPGGTAAHEQFF

cdr3_length: 14
clone_size: once
d_call: .
v_call: TRBV6-6
j_call: TRBJ2-4
cdr3_nt: TGTGCCAGCAGTTACAGTCAGGGCAAAAACATTCAGTACTTC
cdr3_aa: CASSYSQGKNIQYF

cdr3_length: 13
clone_size: .
d_call: .
v_call: TRBV2
j_call: TRBJ1-5
cdr3_nt: TGTGCCAGCAGAGGGACATTTAATCAGCCCCAGCATTTT
cdr3_aa: CASRGTFNQPQHF

cdr3_length: 11
clone_size: .
d_call: .
v_call: TRBV11-2
j_call: TRBJ2-5
cdr3_nt: TGTGCCAGCAGCATACAAGAGACCCAGTACTTC
cdr3_aa: CASSIQETQYF

cdr3_length: 13
clone_size: .
d_call: .
v_call: TRBV2
j_call: TRBJ2-5
cdr3_nt: TGTGCCAGCAGCGGAGGGTTGGCAGAGACCCAGTACTTC
cdr3_aa: CASSGGLAETQYF

cdr3_length: 14
clone_size: .
d_call: TRBD1
v_call: TRBV5-4
j_call: TRBJ2-7
cdr3_nt: TGTGCCAGCAGCCGGGACAGGGCATCCTACGAGCAGTACTTC
cdr3_aa: CASSRDRASYEQYF

cdr3_length: 14
clone_size: .
d_call: TRBD1
v_call: TRBV6-6
j_call: TRBJ1-6
cdr3_nt: TGTGCCAGCAGTTACGCTCAGGGGGGCTCACCCCTCCACTTT
cdr3_aa: CASSYAQGGSPLHF

cdr3_length: 15
clone_size: once
d_call: TRBD1
v_call: TRBV5-5
j_call: TRBJ1-2
cdr3_nt: TGTGCCAGCAGCTTGGAGGGACAGGGGGTATGGGGCTACACCTTC
cdr3_aa: CASSLEGQGVWGYTF

cdr3_length: 15
clone_size: once
d_call: TRBD1
v_call: TRBV5-8
j_call: TRBJ1-1
cdr3_nt: TGTGCCAGCCCCCCCCCAAGGGGGCTAGGGACTGAAGCTTTCTTT
cdr3_aa: CASPPPRGLGTEAFF

cdr3_length: 15
clone_size: .
d_call: .
v_call: TRBV3-1/TRBV3-2
j_call: TRBJ2-6
cdr3_nt: TGTGCCAGCAGCCAAATTCCATCTGGGGCCAACGTCCTGACTTTC
cdr3_aa: CASSQIPSGANVLTF

cdr3_length: 13
clone_size: .
d_call: .
v_call: TRBV2
j_call: TRBJ1-2
cdr3_nt: TGTGCCAGCAGTGAACAGGGTAACTATGGCTACACCTTC
cdr3_aa: CASSEQGNYGYTF